Listed below are T cell receptor beta chains from one sample, sequenced in a study of response to subunit inactivated influenza vaccine. TCRdb redid the calling of the RT-PCR reads with MiXCR, one entry per CDR3 protein. Of some 600,000 distinct CDR3 sequences in the sample, 14% are singletons; the top ten hold 7.6%. The sequenced sample was PBMCs from blood, obtained around 14 days before vaccination. Receptor source: a man aged 50 or older who received an inactivated influenza vaccine. The CDR3 runs from the conserved cysteine through the conserved F or W. D genes are given only for firm matches. The listing skips clone size in some rows; elsewhere it reads once, few, many or a size class.

>TRBV12-3/TRBV12-4|.|many|TRBJ2-3
TGTGCCACCGCCTTGCGGGGAGCAGATACGCAGTATTTT
CATALRGADTQYF
>TRBV25-1|.|few|TRBJ2-7
TGTGCCAGCAGTCCAGCCCCACAGGCCCACGAGCAGTACTTC
CASSPAPQAHEQYF
>TRBV20-1|.|.|TRBJ2-5
TGCAGTGCTAGGAGTGCCTCCGGAGGGACCCAGTACTTC
CSARSASGGTQYF
>TRBV20-1|.|few|TRBJ2-5
TGCAGTGCTAGTGGCCAGGGACAACAAGAGACCCAGTACTTC
CSASGQGQQETQYF
>TRBV28|.|many|TRBJ2-7
TGTGCCAGCAGTTTAAACGGACCCTACGAGCAGTACTTC
CASSLNGPYEQYF
>TRBV11-2|TRBD2|.|TRBJ2-7
TGTGCCAGCAGCAACCCGGGACTAGCTACTGGCGAGCAGTACTTC
CASSNPGLATGEQYF
>TRBV20-1|TRBD2|.|TRBJ2-2
TGCAGGGCGGGGGGTTCCACCGGGGAGCTGTTTTTT
CRAGGSTGELFF
>TRBV27|TRBD2|.|TRBJ2-3
TGTGCCAGCAGCCCCGGGACTAGCGGGATTACGCAGTATTTT
CASSPGTSGITQYF
>TRBV3-1|TRBD2|.|TRBJ2-2
TGTGCCAGCAGCCCTTGGACTAGCGGGAGTACCGGGGAGCTGTTTTTT
CASSPWTSGSTGELFF
>TRBV7-2|.|few|TRBJ1-1
TGTGCCAGCAGCCGATCGGCCCGAAACACTGAAGCTTTCTTT
CASSRSARNTEAFF
>TRBV11-2|.|.|TRBJ2-7
TGTGCCAGCAGCTTAGTTGGGGGCGAGGCTTACGAGCAGTACTTC
CASSLVGGEAYEQYF
>TRBV20-1|TRBD2|few|TRBJ2-3
TGCAGTGCTAGTTCTAGGGTTACGGGGGGGCCTGCAGATACGCAGTATTTT
CSASSRVTGGPADTQYF
>TRBV4-1|TRBD1|.|TRBJ2-1
TGCGCCAGCAGCCCCAATCGCTACCGGGACAGGGGGCTCTATGAGCAGTTCTTC
CASSPNRYRDRGLYEQFF
>TRBV6-2/TRBV6-3|TRBD1|.|TRBJ1-5
TGTGCCAGCAGAGAGACAGGGATTGCCCAGCCCCAGCATTTT
CASRETGIAQPQHF
>TRBV12-3/TRBV12-4|.|many|TRBJ1-2
TGTGCCAGCAGTTACACAGGTGGCTATGGCTACACCTTC
CASSYTGGYGYTF
>TRBV18|.|.|TRBJ1-1
TGTGCCAGCTCACCCAGCGATGGGTCAGGCACTGAAGCTTTCTTT
CASSPSDGSGTEAFF
>TRBV4-3|TRBD2|.|TRBJ2-1
TGCGCCAGCAGCCCGGGACTAGCGGGAAGAGAGCAGTTCTTC
CASSPGLAGREQFF
>TRBV6-5|.|.|TRBJ2-7
TGTGCCAGCAGTTTTGCCGGGCCCGGGAACGGGGACGAGCAGTACTTC
CASSFAGPGNGDEQYF
>TRBV7-8|.|.|TRBJ1-5
TGTGCCAGCAGCTGGGGGGGTCAGCCCCAGCATTTT
CASSWGGQPQHF
>TRBV4-3|.|few|TRBJ2-2
TGCGCCAGCAGCCAATATGGTGGGACCGGGGAGCTGTTTTTT
CASSQYGGTGELFF
>TRBV18|.|.|TRBJ2-1
TGTGCCAGCTCACCACCAAGACGGTCCCTCCTTTACAATGAGCAGTTCTTC
CASSPPRRSLLYNEQFF
>TRBV5-1|TRBD1|.|TRBJ1-5
TGCGCCAGCAGCTTGGCGGGGGACAGCTATCAGCCCCAGCATTTT
CASSLAGDSYQPQHF
>TRBV4-1|TRBD2|few|TRBJ2-1
TGCGCCAGCAGCCAAGTTGAGCGGGGGGGCCTCGATGAGCAGTTCTTC
CASSQVERGGLDEQFF
>TRBV29-1|.|few|TRBJ1-1
TGCAGCGTCCGCCTGGGGGCTGAAGCTTTCTTT
CSVRLGAEAFF
>TRBV4-2|.|many|TRBJ2-7
TGTGCCAGCAGCCAAGAACTGCACCGCGAGCAGTACTTC
CASSQELHREQYF
>TRBV12-3/TRBV12-4|TRBD1|many|TRBJ2-1
TGTGCCAGCAGTTTAAGGACAGGGAAGTTCTTC
CASSLRTGKFF
>TRBV29-1|TRBD2|.|TRBJ2-1
TGCAGCGTTGCGTGGACTAGCGGGAGGGCTGAGCAGTTCTTC
CSVAWTSGRAEQFF
>TRBV7-2|TRBD2|.|TRBJ2-7
TGTGCCAGCAGCTCATTGGGAGGGGTCTCCTACGAGCAGTACTTC
CASSSLGGVSYEQYF
>TRBV6-1|.|.|TRBJ2-3
TGTGCCGGCTCGGGGCCGCTTAGCACAGATACGCAGTATTTT
CAGSGPLSTDTQYF
>TRBV6-5|.|few|TRBJ1-2
TGTGCCAGCAGTTACTCGAGGTGGAATGGCTACACCTTC
CASSYSRWNGYTF
>TRBV5-1|TRBD2|few|TRBJ2-3
TGCGCCAGCAGTCCCCTTCCCGGCGGGGGGCTCTCTTCCCGGCAGTATTTT
CASSPLPGGGLSSRQYF
>TRBV7-6|.|few|TRBJ2-3
TGTGCCAGCAGCTTCGCTATCACAGATACGCAGTATTTT
CASSFAITDTQYF
>TRBV5-1|.|few|TRBJ2-2
TGCGCCAGCAGCACCCCCGGGCCCGAGCCCGGGGAGCTGTTTTTT
CASSTPGPEPGELFF
>TRBV7-2|.|.|TRBJ1-3
TGTGCCAGCAGCTTAGCGCCTAGGGGGGTAGGAAACACCATATATTTT
CASSLAPRGVGNTIYF
>TRBV15|TRBD2|.|TRBJ2-7
TGTGCCACCAGCAGCGGACTAGTTCTCGACGAGCAGTACTTC
CATSSGLVLDEQYF
>TRBV11-2|.|few|TRBJ2-1
TGTGCCAGCAGCTTATGGAGTGAGCAGTTCTTC
CASSLWSEQFF
>TRBV6-1|TRBD2|.|TRBJ2-3
TGTGCCAGCAAAGACTCTAGCGGGGGGGCCCCGCAGTATTTT
CASKDSSGGAPQYF
>TRBV19|TRBD2|.|TRBJ2-3
TGTGCCAGTAGTATGTTAGCGGGAGTTGGAACAGATACGCAGTATTTT
CASSMLAGVGTDTQYF
>TRBV15|TRBD1|many|TRBJ2-7
TGTGCCACCAGCAGAGAGAACAGGGGCTACGAGCAGTACTTC
CATSRENRGYEQYF
>TRBV25-1|.|few|TRBJ2-4
TGTGCCACGGTGGGGGAGTCGTCAAACATTCAGTACTTC
CATVGESSNIQYF
>TRBV7-8|.|few|TRBJ2-2
TGTGCCAGCAGCTTAGTGTTATCGAACACCGGGGAGCTGTTTTTT
CASSLVLSNTGELFF
>TRBV4-3|TRBD2|.|TRBJ2-1
TGCGCCAGCAGCCAAGACACTAGCGGGAGAGATGAGCAGTTCTTC
CASSQDTSGRDEQFF
>TRBV21-1|.|.|TRBJ2-3
TGTGCCAGCAGCACGGGGACAGGCCTTACAGATACGCAGTATTTT
CASSTGTGLTDTQYF
>TRBV7-9|.|.|TRBJ1-6
TGTGCCAGCAGTTGGGGGGGAGAGAGTCCCCTCCACTTT
CASSWGGESPLHF
>TRBV12-3/TRBV12-4|.|few|TRBJ2-1
TGTGCCAGCAGTTTATTTTCTGACAATGAGCAGTTCTTC
CASSLFSDNEQFF
>TRBV12-3/TRBV12-4|TRBD2|few|TRBJ2-1
TGTGCCAGCAACAGCGGGGGGGCCTTTGGTGAGCAGTTCTTC
CASNSGGAFGEQFF
>TRBV29-1|TRBD1|few|TRBJ1-5
TGCAGCGTCGGACAGGGGGGCCGCAATCAGCCCCAGCATTTT
CSVGQGGRNQPQHF
>TRBV18|.|few|TRBJ2-5
TGTGCCAGCTCACCTGCCGAGGGGCGCCGGGAGACCCAGTACTTC
CASSPAEGRRETQYF
>TRBV28|.|few|TRBJ2-5
TGTGCCAGCAGCTGGGGCCGCGAGACCCAGTACTTC
CASSWGRETQYF
>TRBV19|TRBD2|few|TRBJ2-1
TGTGCCAGTAGTCCGACGGGACTAGCGGGAGATTATCGGTTCTTC
CASSPTGLAGDYRFF
>TRBV29-1|TRBD1|many|TRBJ2-3
TGCAGCGTTGAGCTACCGGGACAGGGGAGGTCAGATACGCAGTATTTT
CSVELPGQGRSDTQYF
>TRBV20-1|.|many|TRBJ1-5
TGCAGTGCTAGAGCTCAGCCAGCTCAGCCCCAGCATTTT
CSARAQPAQPQHF
>TRBV2|.|.|TRBJ2-2
TGTGCCAGCAGTGAGACAGGACCCGCCGGGGAGCTGTTTTTT
CASSETGPAGELFF